This passage covers 6 T cell receptor beta chains from one sample sequenced in a study of CD8 T cells in ankylosing spondylitis. A single record per CDR3 protein comes from TCRdb applying MiXCR to the 5' RACE reads. The table lists approximately 350,000 distinct CDR3 sequences, approximately 14% of them singletons. Material for sequencing was blood, either unsorted or a sorted T cell fraction (not recorded which). These TCRs come from a male donor with ankylosing spondylitis or in good health (not recorded which).

The V call is TRBV3-1, the J call TRBJ1-5, with D unresolved. Trimming removed 1 base from V and 6 bases from J, with 10 bases in between. Germline values: CDR1 LGHDT, CDR2 YNNKEL (reference sequence). There are 14 residues in the CDR3. The CDR3, as DNA: TGTGCCAGCAGCCAAGCGGGGTACGGTCAGCCCCAGCATTTT. It yields the protein CASSQAGYGQPQHF.

This clonotype was seen a few times. This chain links TRBV29-1 with TRBJ1-1; tentative D call: TRBD1 (5 bases). The germline CDR1 and CDR2 sequences are SQVTM and ANQGSEA. The CDR3 extends over 13 amino acids. The germline V and J ends were trimmed by 7 bases and 1 base, with 13 bases remaining between them. CDR3 sequence (DNA): TGCAGCGGGTGCGGGGGAAGGAACACTGAAGCTTTCTTT. Amino acid sequence: CSGCGGRNTEAFF.

This chain links TRBV14 with TRBJ2-1; 7 bases map to TRBD1. V lost 1 base and J lost 3; bases outside the gene matches: 3. Germline CDR1 and CDR2: SGHDN and FVKESK. There are 15 residues in the CDR3. CDR3 loop: CASSQGGTVYNEQFF. CDR3 coding DNA: TGTGCCAGCAGCCAAGGGGGGACAGTCTACAATGAGCAGTTCTTC. Full variable domain (outside the CDR3, taken from reference TRBV14 and TRBJ2-1): EAGVTQFPSHSVIEKGQTVTLRCDPISGHDNLYWYRRVMGKEIKFLLHFVKESKQDESGMPNNRFLAERTGGTYSTLKVQPAELEDSGVYFCASSQGGTVYNEQFFGPGTRLTVL.

This clonotype has at least ten counts. The J gene is TRBJ2-4, the V gene TRBV5-1, with a tentative D call TRBD2 (5 bases). The CDR3 loop spans 14 amino acids. V was clipped by 1 base and J by 6 bases, with 11 bases between them. Germline CDR1 and CDR2: SGHRS and YFSETQ. In DNA form, the CDR3 reads TGCGCCAGCAGCTTGAACGGAGGAAGAAACATTCAGTACTTC. This gives the protein CASSLNGGRNIQYF.

This clonotype was seen a few times. The rearrangement uses TRBV29-1 and TRBJ2-3; TRBD2 matches 7 bases. Germline V CDR1 and CDR2: SQVTM, ANQGSEA. The CDR3 is 12 amino acids. The CDR3 reads CSLRETTDTQYF. Here the CDR3 DNA reads TGCAGTCTGCGGGAGACCACAGATACGCAGTATTTT.

There are a few counts of this clonotype. V gene TRBV5-1 combines with J gene TRBJ2-5; no firm D call. Trimming left V 2 bases short and J 5 bases short, with 13 bases between. Germline CDR1 SGHRS, CDR2 YFSETQ. CDR3 size: 14 residues. CDR3 residues: CASSFRTLAETQYF. The CDR3, as DNA: TGCGCCAGCAGCTTCCGGACCCTGGCGGAGACCCAGTACTTC. Looking up the rest from reference TRBV5-1 and TRBJ2-5 gives the full variable domain: KAGVTQTPRYLIKTRGQQVTLSCSPISGHRSVSWYQQTPGQGLQFLFEYFSETQRNKGNFPGRFSGRQFSNSRSEMNVSTLELGDSALYLCASSFRTLAETQYFGPGTRLLVL.